The present entry profiles one T cell receptor (beta chain) with its context. Unmatched junction bases numbered 3, after V lost 6 bases and J lost 4 bases. The CDR3 runs to 13 residues. The germline CDR1 and CDR2 sequences are MNHEY and SMNVEV (reference sequence). TCRdb independently ran MiXCR on the RT-PCR reads; one entry per CDR3 protein. Of 200,000 to 250,000 distinct CDR3 sequences in the sample, 12% to 15% were seen once. This specimen comes from a study of patients and donors after allogeneic stem cell transplantation. The sequence came from a human donor who was either an allogeneic HSCT recipient or a stem cell or donor lymphocyte infusion donor (not recorded which). It is not recorded whose cells these are; they may come from a transplant donor. V is TRBV27 and J is TRBJ1-2, with 9 bases that match TRBD1. The material sequenced was blood, either unsorted or a sorted T cell fraction (not recorded which). Written as DNA, the CDR3 is TGTGCCAGCAGCACGGACAGGGGCTATGGCTACACCTTC. Residues: CASSTDRGYGYTF.